The 30 T cell receptor beta chains below come from one sample, sequenced in a study of Graves' ophthalmopathy and Graves' hyperthyroidism. RNA transcripts were the source from which TCR beta CDR3 regions were amplified. The authors performed first-round RT-PCR with HTBI primers and then a second-round multiplex PCR. A single record per CDR3 protein comes from TCRdb applying MiXCR to the multiplex PCR reads. The repertoire has hundreds of thousands of distinct CDR3 sequences, roughly 20% of them found once; the top ten carry around 3.1%. The sequenced sample was peripheral blood. Source of these receptors: a woman aged 18-35 years with stable Graves' hyperthyroidism.

This clonotype was seen repeatedly, ten times or more. The chain combines TRBV6-1 with TRBJ2-2, with a weak D call TRBD2 (5 bases). The CDR3 contains 14 residues. The germline CDR1 and CDR2 sequences are MNHNS and SASEGT. Trimming removed 9 bases from V and 1 base from J, with 12 bases in between. The CDR3 loop is CASQRGRNTGELFF. In nucleotides, the CDR3 is TGTGCCAGTCAACGGGGAAGGAACACCGGGGAGCTGTTTTTT.

This clonotype was counted ten times or more. DNA for the CDR3: TGTGCCACCAGCACCCAGGGGGACTCTGGGGCCAACGTCCTGACTTTC. Translating it yields CATSTQGDSGANVLTF. The chain recombines TRBV15 with TRBJ2-6, with 7 bases identical to TRBD1. The J segment lost 0 bases and the V segment lost 4 bases, leaving 3 bases of the junction unmatched. Germline CDR1 and CDR2: LNHNV and YYDKDF (reference sequence). The length of the CDR3 is 16 residues.

The chain combines TRBV27 with TRBJ1-6, with TRBD1 as a possible D gene (5 bases). CDR3 length: 12 amino acids. Germline V lookup: CDR1 MNHEY, CDR2 SMNVEV (reference sequence). The germline V and J ends were trimmed by 11 bases and 4 bases, with 9 bases remaining between them. CDR3 nucleotides: TGTGCCCAGGGAGGGTATAATTCACCCCTCCACTTT. Translation gives CAQGGYNSPLHF.

This clonotype was seen at least ten times. The J gene is TRBJ1-1, the V gene TRBV20-1; 11 nucleotides align to TRBD1. There are 11 residues in the CDR3. The trim removed 3 bases at V and 11 bases at J, leaving 2 bases unmatched. The V gene's germline CDR1 is DFQATT and CDR2 SNEGSKA (reference sequence). The CDR3 DNA is TGCAGTGCTAGGGGACAGGGGGAGGCTTTCTTT. Protein product: CSARGQGEAFF.

This clonotype was seen a handful of times. This sequence joins TRBV4-2 and TRBJ2-7, with 13 bases fitting TRBD2. V dropped 4 bases and J dropped 5; count of bases not matched to a gene: 11. The CDR3 spans 17 residues. Germline V gene lookup returns CDR1 LGHNA and CDR2 YNFKEQ. The CDR3 bases are TGTGCCAGCAGCCCAGGAGGGACTAGCGGGGTGTCCAACGAGCAGTACTTC. Protein sequence: CASSPGGTSGVSNEQYF.

This clonotype appeared many times. CDR3 nucleotides: TGTGCCAGCAGCCATGACACTAACTATGGCTACACCTTC. Translating it yields CASSHDTNYGYTF. The rearrangement links TRBV4-2 to TRBJ1-2; D gene unclear. V was pared by 3 bases and J by 0 bases, with 5 bases between. Germline CDR1 and CDR2: LGHNA and YNFKEQ. The CDR3 spans 13 residues.

This clonotype has a count of ten or more. The V call is TRBV12-3 or TRBV12-4, the J call TRBJ2-2, with TRBD2 as a possible D gene (5 bases). Trimming took off 3 bases at V and 3 bases at J, with 8 bases between the two ends. This CDR3 is 14 amino acids long. The CDR3 is CASSFWGDTGELFF. CDR3 in DNA: TGTGCCAGCAGTTTTTGGGGAGACACCGGGGAGCTGTTTTTT.

This clonotype has a count of ten or more. The chain uses TRBV30 and TRBJ1-1; D gene uncertain. The germline V gene encodes CDR1 GTSNPN and CDR2 SVGIG (reference sequence). With 1 base removed from V and 5 bases from J, the gap between germline ends came to 11 bases. This CDR3 is 13 amino acids long. CDR3 DNA: TGTGCCTGGAGTGCGCAGGAATTGACTGAAGCTTTCTTT. Residues: CAWSAQELTEAFF. Full variable domain (missing parts from reference TRBV30 and TRBJ1-1): SQTIHQWPATLVQPVGSPLSLECTVEGTSNPNLYWYRQAAGRGLQLLFYSVGIGQISSEVPQNLSASRPQDRQFILSSKKLLLSDSGFYLCAWSAQELTEAFFGQGTRLTVV.

At least ten counts were recorded for this clonotype. V gene TRBV9 combines with J gene TRBJ1-3; D possibly corresponds to TRBD1 (5 bases). Germline lookup yields CDR1 SGDLS and CDR2 YYNGEE. Trimming took 1 base from V and 0 from J, leaving 23 bases between them. CDR3 size: 20 residues. For the CDR3, the DNA is TGTGCCAGCAGCGTACAAAGGGACCAGAAGAAGAATCCCTCTGGAAACACCATATATTTT. Protein: CASSVQRDQKKNPSGNTIYF.

The chain carries TRBV12-3 or TRBV12-4 and TRBJ2-5; D possibly corresponds to TRBD1 (6 bases). With 1 base removed from V and 12 bases from J, the gap between germline ends came to 18 bases. The CDR3 extends over 14 amino acids. Here the CDR3 reads CASSLGGRGAPEYF. The CDR3 bases are TGTGCCAGCAGTTTAGGAGGCAGGGGAGCACCGGAGTACTTC.

In this sample, this clonotype turned up many times. The rearrangement joins TRBV9 to TRBJ1-1; TRBD1 might be the D (5 bases). The ends were cut back, 0 bases at V and 0 bases at J, with 12 bases in the middle. The CDR3 length is 16 residues. Per the germline V gene, CDR1 is SGDLS and CDR2 is YYNGEE. CDR3 loop: CASSVATGRMNTEAFF. CDR3 DNA sequence: TGTGCCAGCAGCGTAGCTACGGGACGGATGAACACTGAAGCTTTCTTT.

The chain links TRBV6-1 to TRBJ1-1; 10 bases align to TRBD1. The germline V gene encodes CDR1 MNHNS and CDR2 SASEGT. This CDR3 has 16 residues. Trimming took 7 bases from V and 0 from J; bases not matched to a gene: 8. The CDR3 region has the DNA TGTGCCAGCACCATGGGGACAGGGGTTCTGAACACTGAAGCTTTCTTT. Amino acids: CASTMGTGVLNTEAFF.

Of note for this clonotype: A read error is possible here, since a much larger clone lies one base away. This rearrangement joins TRBV11-1 to TRBJ1-1; 7 bases are shared with TRBD1. The CDR3 extends over 17 amino acids. Germline CDR1 reads SGHAT; CDR2 reads FQDESV (reference sequence). The CDR3 spells CASSLDDRAKRNAEAFF. For the CDR3, the DNA is TGTGCCAGCAGCTTAGACGACAGGGCGAAGAGGAACGCTGAAGCTTTCTTT.

This clonotype was counted ten times or more. The CDR3 DNA reads as TGTGCCAGCAGCTTAGTAGTGTGGGGTCGGAGAACTGAAGCTTTCTTT. It encodes CASSLVVWGRRTEAFF. The gene calls are TRBV11-3 and TRBJ1-1; D not certain. Germline lookup yields CDR1 SGHNT and CDR2 YENEEA. V dropped 1 base and J dropped 5 bases, with 17 bases sitting between them. This CDR3 region has 16 residues.

This clonotype was observed many times. The chain links TRBV28 to TRBJ2-7; TRBD1 aligns across 7 bases. After removal of 4 bases from V and 5 bases from J, the junction contained 14 bases not matched to a gene. This CDR3 has 16 residues. Germline CDR1 is MDHEN and CDR2 is SYDVKM. CDR3 region: CASSSAWEQGFDEQYF. The CDR3 DNA follows: TGTGCCAGCAGTTCAGCATGGGAACAGGGGTTCGACGAGCAGTACTTC.

The chain uses TRBV7-8 and TRBJ2-7; TRBD1 is a possible D gene (5 bases). This CDR3 has 12 amino acids. Trimming shortened V by 7 bases and J by 6 bases, and 13 bases separated the two germline ends. From germline, CDR1 is SGHVS and CDR2 FQNEAQ. The CDR3 reads CASISPGSEQYF. CDR3 DNA: TGTGCCAGCATCTCCCCAGGGTCCGAGCAGTACTTC.

The table lists this clonotype with a few counts. J is TRBJ2-2 and V is TRBV12-3 or TRBV12-4; no definite D call. Trimming cost V 1 base and J 10 bases, with 13 bases left between them. The CDR3 runs to 14 residues. CDR3 region: CASSLDRTVPELFF. The CDR3 DNA follows: TGTGCCAGCAGTTTAGACCGGACCGTACCGGAGCTGTTTTTT.

This clonotype was observed at least ten times. The rearrangement uses TRBV18 and TRBJ2-5, with D unresolved. V gave up 2 bases and J gave up 5 bases, with 9 bases separating them. This CDR3 has 13 amino acids. Per germline, CDR1 KGHSH and CDR2 LQKENI. This CDR3 is CASSPVRAETQYF. CDR3 nucleotides: TGTGCCAGCTCACCAGTAAGGGCCGAGACCCAGTACTTC.

The gene calls are TRBV12-3 or TRBV12-4 and TRBJ1-5, with 10 bases lining up with TRBD1. V lost 3 bases, J lost 7 bases, and 9 bases stayed unmatched. The CDR3 has 16 amino acids. The CDR3 loop is CASSFSGTGVGQPQHF. CDR3 in DNA: TGTGCCAGCAGTTTTTCCGGGACAGGGGTCGGGCAGCCCCAGCATTTT.

This clonotype has ten or more counts. The genes are TRBV7-6 and TRBJ1-2, with 7 nucleotides matching TRBD1. The CDR3 totals 17 residues. Looked up from germline, CDR1 is SGHVS and CDR2 is FNYEAQ. The V gene end was trimmed by 5 bases and the J gene end by 0 bases; junction bases not matched to a gene: 12. CDR3 sequence: CASSRSPVDRANYGYTF. As DNA, the CDR3 is TGTGCCAGCAGCCGTTCGCCGGTTGACAGGGCTAACTATGGCTACACCTTC.

This clonotype was observed many times. The chain links TRBV28 to TRBJ2-7; D is unresolved. The CDR3 has 17 amino acids. Trimming removed 3 bases at V and 2 bases at J, with 20 bases between. Looked up from germline, CDR1 is MDHEN and CDR2 is SYDVKM. CDR3 nucleotide sequence: TGTGCCAGCAGTTTTAACCCGGGTTCTGGGTCGGCCTACGAGCAGTACTTC. It codes for CASSFNPGSGSAYEQYF.

There are many counts of this clonotype. The chain has TRBV19 and TRBJ1-2; 8 nucleotides align to TRBD1. The CDR3 has 15 residues. The ends lost 6 bases at V and 7 bases at J; junction bases unmatched: 13. CDR1 is LNHDA, CDR2 SQIVND, per germline (reference sequence). Here the CDR3 reads CASSLDREVLFGYTF. CDR3 nucleotide sequence: TGTGCCAGTAGCCTGGACAGGGAAGTCTTGTTTGGCTACACCTTC.

As to this clonotype: A much larger clone lies a single base off, so this may be a read error. The chain employs TRBV7-2 and TRBJ2-7, with TRBD2 as a possible D gene (5 bases). From germline, CDR1 is SGHTA and CDR2 FQGNSA. This CDR3 comprises 13 residues. The ends were cut back, 5 bases at V and 5 bases at J, with 13 bases in the middle. The CDR3 protein is CASSPGRDHEQYF. The CDR3 DNA follows: TGTGCCAGCAGCCCGGGGAGAGACCACGAGCAGTACTTC.

This clonotype was detected only once. V is TRBV5-1 and J is TRBJ2-5; no definite D call. The CDR3 sequence is 19 residues long. With 7 bases removed from V and 7 bases from J, the gap between germline ends came to 35 bases. Germline CDR1 SGHRS, CDR2 YFSETQ. The CDR3 loop reads CASAPRLGTVPSNPGTQYF. CDR3 DNA sequence: TGCGCCAGCGCTCCCCGCCTAGGCACTGTCCCTTCTAACCCCGGGACCCAGTACTTC.

This clonotype was recorded many times. In DNA, the CDR3 is TGCAGTGCCTCTATCCTTGACAGTTGGCGAGCTGAAGCTTTCTTT. It specifies CSASILDSWRAEAFF. This chain uses TRBV20-1 with TRBJ1-1; TRBD1 is a possible D gene (5 bases). The CDR3 is 15 amino acids. CDR1 and CDR2 from the germline V gene are DFQATT and SNEGSKA (reference sequence). V lost 6 bases to trimming and J lost 6 bases, with 23 bases between them.

This chain uses TRBV25-1 with TRBJ1-5; a possible D gene is TRBD1 (5 bases). The V gene's germline CDR1 is MGHDK and CDR2 SYGVNS. Trimming took 2 bases from V and 7 from J, leaving 9 bases between them. This CDR3 spans 13 amino acids. DNA for the CDR3: TGTGCCAGCAGTGAAGGGGGGAGGCAGCCCCAGCATTTT. Protein: CASSEGGRQPQHF. Complete variable domain (other parts from reference TRBV25-1 and TRBJ1-5): EADIYQTPRYLVIGTGKKITLECSQTMGHDKMYWYQQDPGMELHLIHYSYGVNSTEKGDLSSESTVSRIRTEHFPLTLESARPSHTSQYLCASSEGGRQPQHFGDGTRLSIL.

J is TRBJ2-2 and V is TRBV6-5; D not certain. The germline CDR1 and CDR2 sequences are MNHEY and SVGAGI. This CDR3 is built from 16 residues. Trimming removed 6 bases at V and 1 base at J, with 15 bases between. As DNA, the CDR3 is TGTGCCAGCAGGTCTCGAGAGTATGGGAACACCGGGGAGCTGTTTTTT. Encoded protein: CASRSREYGNTGELFF.

This clonotype has at least ten counts. The chain combines TRBV6-5 with TRBJ2-6; D is unresolved. Trimming cost V 2 bases and J 3 bases, with 8 bases left between them. The V gene's germline CDR1 is MNHEY and CDR2 SVGAGI. The CDR3 sequence is 15 residues long. In nucleotides, the CDR3 is TGTGCCAGCAGTTACAGAAGTATTGGGGCCAACGTCCTGACTTTC. Translation: CASSYRSIGANVLTF.

This clonotype was seen repeatedly, ten times or more. An end of the junction does not agree with germline; a read error may underlie this. The rearrangement links TRBV6-1 to TRBJ1-1, with no clear D. The CDR3 covers 10 residues. The V gene's germline CDR1 is MNHNS and CDR2 SASEGT. CDR3 nucleotide sequence: TGTGCCAGCAGTGACTCCAGGCAGTACTTT. Its protein is CASSDSRQYF.

This clonotype was observed many times. V and J are TRBV6-2 or TRBV6-3 and TRBJ2-5, with 10 bases that match TRBD1. This CDR3 comprises 16 residues. The germline V gene has CDR1 MNHEY and CDR2 SVGEGT. V was clipped by 2 bases and J by 5 bases; unmatched bases: 8. The CDR3 DNA sequence: TGTGCCAGCAGTTACCTCCGACAGGGGGCAAAGGAGACCCAGTACTTC. Its translation: CASSYLRQGAKETQYF.